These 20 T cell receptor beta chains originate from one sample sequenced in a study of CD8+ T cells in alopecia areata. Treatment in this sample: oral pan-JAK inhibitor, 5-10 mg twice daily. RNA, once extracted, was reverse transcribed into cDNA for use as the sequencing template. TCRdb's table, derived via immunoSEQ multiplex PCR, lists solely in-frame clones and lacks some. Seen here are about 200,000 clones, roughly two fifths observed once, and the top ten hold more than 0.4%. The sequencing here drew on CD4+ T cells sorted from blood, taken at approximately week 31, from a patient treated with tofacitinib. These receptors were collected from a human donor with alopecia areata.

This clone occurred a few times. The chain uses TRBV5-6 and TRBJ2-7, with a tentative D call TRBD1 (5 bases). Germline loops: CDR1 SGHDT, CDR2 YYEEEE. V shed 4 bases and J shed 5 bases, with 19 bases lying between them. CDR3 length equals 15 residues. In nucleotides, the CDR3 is TGTGCCAGCAGCGGGGCGGCCTCGGCCACCCACGAGCAGTACTTC. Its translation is CASSGAASATHEQYF.

CDR3: CASSKTAEPYEQYF. The DNA of the CDR3 is TGTGCCAGCAGCAAAACAGCAGAACCGTACGAGCAGTACTTC. This chain uses TRBV9 with TRBJ2-7; D is ambiguous. The V gene's germline CDR1 is SGDLS and CDR2 YYNGEE. The CDR3 is 14 residues long. Trimming stripped 4 bases from V and 4 bases from J, with 15 bases between.

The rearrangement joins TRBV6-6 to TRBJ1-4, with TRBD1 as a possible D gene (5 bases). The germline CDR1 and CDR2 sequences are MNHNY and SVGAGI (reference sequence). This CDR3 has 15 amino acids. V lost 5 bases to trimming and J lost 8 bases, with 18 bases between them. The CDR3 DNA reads TGTGCCAGCAGTAGACAGCACCAGGTGCGGGAAAAACTGTTTTTT. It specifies CASSRQHQVREKLFF.

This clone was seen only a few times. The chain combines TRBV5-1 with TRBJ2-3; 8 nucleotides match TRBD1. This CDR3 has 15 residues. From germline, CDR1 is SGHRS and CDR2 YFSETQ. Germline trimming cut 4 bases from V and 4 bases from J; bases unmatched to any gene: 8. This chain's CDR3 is CASSPKDRVADTQYF. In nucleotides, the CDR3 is TGCGCCAGCAGCCCCAAGGACAGGGTTGCAGATACGCAGTATTTT.

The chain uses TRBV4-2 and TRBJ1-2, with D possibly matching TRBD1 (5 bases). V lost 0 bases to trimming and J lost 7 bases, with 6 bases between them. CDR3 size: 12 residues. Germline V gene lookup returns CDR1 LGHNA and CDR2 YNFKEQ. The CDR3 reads CASSQDRAGYTF. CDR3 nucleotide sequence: TGTGCCAGCAGCCAAGACAGGGCTGGCTACACCTTC.

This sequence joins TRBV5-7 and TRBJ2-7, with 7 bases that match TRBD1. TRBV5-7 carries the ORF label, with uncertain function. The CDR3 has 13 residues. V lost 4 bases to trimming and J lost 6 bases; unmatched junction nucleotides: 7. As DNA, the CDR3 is TGTGCCAGCAGCCGTAATACAGGGGCCGAGCAGTACTTC. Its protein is CASSRNTGAEQYF.

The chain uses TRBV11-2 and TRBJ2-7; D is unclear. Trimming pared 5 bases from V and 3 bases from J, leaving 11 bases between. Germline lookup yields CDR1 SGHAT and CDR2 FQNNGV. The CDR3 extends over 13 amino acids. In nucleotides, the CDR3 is TGTGCCAGCAGCCATTCCCCCGGCTACGAGCAGTACTTC. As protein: CASSHSPGYEQYF.

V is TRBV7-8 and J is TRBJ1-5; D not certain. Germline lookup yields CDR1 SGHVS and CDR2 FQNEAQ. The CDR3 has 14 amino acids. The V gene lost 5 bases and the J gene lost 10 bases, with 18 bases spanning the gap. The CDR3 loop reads CASSPGRSVSPQHF. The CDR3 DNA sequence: TGTGCCAGCAGCCCTGGACGGTCCGTGTCCCCCCAGCATTTT. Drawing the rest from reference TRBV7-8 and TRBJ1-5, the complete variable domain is GAGVSQSPRYKVAKRGQDVALRCDPISGHVSLFWYQQALGQGPEFLTYFQNEAQLDKSGLPSDRFFAERPEGSVSTLKIQRTQQEDSAVYLCASSPGRSVSPQHFGDGTRLSIL.

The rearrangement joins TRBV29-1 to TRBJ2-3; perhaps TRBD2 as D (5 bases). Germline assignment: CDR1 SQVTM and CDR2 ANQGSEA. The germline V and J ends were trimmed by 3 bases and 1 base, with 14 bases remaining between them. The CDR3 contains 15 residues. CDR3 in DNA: TGCAGCGTTGAGTCCCCGTTGAGGGGCACAGATACGCAGTATTTT. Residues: CSVESPLRGTDTQYF.

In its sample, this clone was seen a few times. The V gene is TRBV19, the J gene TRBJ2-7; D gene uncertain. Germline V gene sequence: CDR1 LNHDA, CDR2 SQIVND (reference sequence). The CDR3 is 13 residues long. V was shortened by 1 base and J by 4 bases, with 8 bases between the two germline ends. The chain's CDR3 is CASSIAEKYEQYF. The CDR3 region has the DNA TGTGCCAGTAGTATAGCGGAAAAATACGAGCAGTACTTC.

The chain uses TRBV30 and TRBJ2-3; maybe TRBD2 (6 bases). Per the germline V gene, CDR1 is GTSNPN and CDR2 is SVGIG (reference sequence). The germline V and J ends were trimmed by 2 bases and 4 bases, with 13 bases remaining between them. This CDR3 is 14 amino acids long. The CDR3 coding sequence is TGTGCCTGGAGTCTCGGGGGAGGACCAGATACGCAGTATTTT. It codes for CAWSLGGGPDTQYF.

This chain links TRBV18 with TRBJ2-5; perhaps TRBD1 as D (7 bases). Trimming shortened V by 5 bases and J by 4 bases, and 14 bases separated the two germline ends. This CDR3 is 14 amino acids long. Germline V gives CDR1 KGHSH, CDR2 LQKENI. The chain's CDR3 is CASSTKQGGETQYF. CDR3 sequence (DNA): TGTGCCAGCTCAACGAAGCAGGGGGGAGAGACCCAGTACTTC.

CDR3 sequence (DNA): TGTGCCTGGAGTTTTGAAAATACGCAGTATTTT. Translated, it gives CAWSFENTQYF. This chain joins TRBV30 and TRBJ2-3; D is uncertain. Deletions cut 2 bases from V and 7 bases from J, with 7 bases between. In germline, CDR1 is GTSNPN, CDR2 SVGIG (reference sequence). The CDR3 totals 11 residues.

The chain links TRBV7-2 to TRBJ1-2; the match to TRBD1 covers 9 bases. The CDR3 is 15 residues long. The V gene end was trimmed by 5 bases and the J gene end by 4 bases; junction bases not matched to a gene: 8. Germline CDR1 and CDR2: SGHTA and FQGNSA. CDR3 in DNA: TGTGCCAGCAGCCTCGAACAGGGGGCAGTCTATGGCTACACCTTC. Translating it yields CASSLEQGAVYGYTF.

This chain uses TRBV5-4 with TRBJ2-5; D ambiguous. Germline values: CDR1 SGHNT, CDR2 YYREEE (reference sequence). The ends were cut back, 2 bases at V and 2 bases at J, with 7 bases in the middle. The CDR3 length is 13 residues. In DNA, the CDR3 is TGTGCCAGCAGCTTTCACGGACAAGAGACCCAGTACTTC. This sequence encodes CASSFHGQETQYF.

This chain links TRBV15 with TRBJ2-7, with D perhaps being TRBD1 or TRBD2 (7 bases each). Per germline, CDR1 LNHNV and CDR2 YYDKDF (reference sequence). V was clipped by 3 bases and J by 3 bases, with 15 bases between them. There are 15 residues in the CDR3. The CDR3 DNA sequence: TGTGCCACCAGCAGTAGACAGGGAGGGAACTACGAGCAGTACTTC. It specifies CATSSRQGGNYEQYF.

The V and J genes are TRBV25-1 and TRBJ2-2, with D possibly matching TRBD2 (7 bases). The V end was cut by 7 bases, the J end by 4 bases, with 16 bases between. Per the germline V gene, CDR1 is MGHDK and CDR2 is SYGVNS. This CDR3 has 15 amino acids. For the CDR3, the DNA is TGTGCCAGCACCGAGGGGGGGGTTGGCACCGGGGAGCTGTTTTTT. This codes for CASTEGGVGTGELFF. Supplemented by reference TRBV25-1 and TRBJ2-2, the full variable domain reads EADIYQTPRYLVIGTGKKITLECSQTMGHDKMYWYQQDPGMELHLIHYSYGVNSTEKGDLSSESTVSRIRTEHFPLTLESARPSHTSQYLCASTEGGVGTGELFFGEGSRLTVL.

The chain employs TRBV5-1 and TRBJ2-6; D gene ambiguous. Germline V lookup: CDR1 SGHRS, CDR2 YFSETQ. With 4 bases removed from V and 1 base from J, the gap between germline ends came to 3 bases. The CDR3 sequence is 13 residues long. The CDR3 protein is CASSLSGANVLTF. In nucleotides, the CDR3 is TGCGCCAGCAGCCTGTCTGGGGCCAACGTCCTGACTTTC.

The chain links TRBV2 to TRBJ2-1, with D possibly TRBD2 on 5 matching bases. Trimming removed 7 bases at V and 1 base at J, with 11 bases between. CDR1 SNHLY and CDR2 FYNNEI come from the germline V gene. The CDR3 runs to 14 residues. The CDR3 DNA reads TGTGCCAGCACTAGGACTCCTTCCTACAATGAGCAGTTCTTC. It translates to CASTRTPSYNEQFF.

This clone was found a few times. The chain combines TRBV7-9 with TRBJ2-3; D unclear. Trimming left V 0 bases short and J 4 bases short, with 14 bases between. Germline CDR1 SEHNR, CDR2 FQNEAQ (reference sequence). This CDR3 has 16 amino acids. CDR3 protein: CASSLAIAGVPDTQYF. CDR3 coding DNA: TGTGCCAGCAGCTTAGCAATAGCCGGAGTCCCAGATACGCAGTATTTT.